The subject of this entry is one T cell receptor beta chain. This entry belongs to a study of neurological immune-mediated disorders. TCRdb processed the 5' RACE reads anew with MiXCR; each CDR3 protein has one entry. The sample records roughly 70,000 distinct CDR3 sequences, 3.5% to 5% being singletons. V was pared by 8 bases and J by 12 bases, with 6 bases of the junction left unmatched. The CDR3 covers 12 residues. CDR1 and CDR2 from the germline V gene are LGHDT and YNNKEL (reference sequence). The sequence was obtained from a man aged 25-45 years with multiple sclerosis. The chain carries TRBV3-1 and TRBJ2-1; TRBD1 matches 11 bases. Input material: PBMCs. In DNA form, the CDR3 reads TGTGCCAGCGGGACAGGGGGTTGGGGGCAGTTCTTC. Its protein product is CASGTGGWGQFF.